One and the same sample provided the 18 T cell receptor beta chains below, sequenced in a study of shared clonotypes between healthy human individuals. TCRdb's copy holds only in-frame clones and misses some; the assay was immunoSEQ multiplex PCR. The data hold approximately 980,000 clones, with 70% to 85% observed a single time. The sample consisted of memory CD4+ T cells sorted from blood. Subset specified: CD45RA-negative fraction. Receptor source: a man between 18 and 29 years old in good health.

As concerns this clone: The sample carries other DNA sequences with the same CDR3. The DNA for the CDR3 is TGTGCCAGCACGAGTAACTATGGCTACACCTTC. It encodes CASTSNYGYTF. The rearrangement links TRBV28 to TRBJ1-2; D is uncertain. V was pared by 7 bases and J by 1 base, with 4 bases between. The CDR3 has 11 residues. Germline CDR1 reads MDHEN; CDR2 reads SYDVKM.

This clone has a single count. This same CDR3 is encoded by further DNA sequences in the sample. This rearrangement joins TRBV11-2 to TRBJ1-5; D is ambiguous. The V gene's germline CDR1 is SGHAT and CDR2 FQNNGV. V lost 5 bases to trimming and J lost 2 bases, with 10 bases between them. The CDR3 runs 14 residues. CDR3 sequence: CASSPGNGNQPQHF. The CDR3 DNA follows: TGTGCCAGCAGCCCAGGTAATGGCAATCAGCCCCAGCATTTT.

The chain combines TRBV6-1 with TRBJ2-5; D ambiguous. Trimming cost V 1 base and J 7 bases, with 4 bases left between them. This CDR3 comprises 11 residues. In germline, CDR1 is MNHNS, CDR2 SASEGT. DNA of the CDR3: TGTGCCAGCAGTGAAGGGGGGACCCAGTACTTC. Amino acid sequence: CASSEGGTQYF.

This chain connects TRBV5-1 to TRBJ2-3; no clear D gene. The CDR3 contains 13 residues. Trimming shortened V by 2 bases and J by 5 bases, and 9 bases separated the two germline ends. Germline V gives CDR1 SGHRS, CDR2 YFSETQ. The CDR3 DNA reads TGCGCCAGCAGCTTTGACTCGTTAGATACGCAGTATTTT. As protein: CASSFDSLDTQYF. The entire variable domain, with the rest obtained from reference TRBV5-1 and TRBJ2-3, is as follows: KAGVTQTPRYLIKTRGQQVTLSCSPISGHRSVSWYQQTPGQGLQFLFEYFSETQRNKGNFPGRFSGRQFSNSRSEMNVSTLELGDSALYLCASSFDSLDTQYFGPGTRLTVL.

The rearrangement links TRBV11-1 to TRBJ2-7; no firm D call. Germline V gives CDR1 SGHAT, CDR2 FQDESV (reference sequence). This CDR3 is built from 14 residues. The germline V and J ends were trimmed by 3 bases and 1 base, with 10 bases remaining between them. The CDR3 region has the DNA TGTGCCAGCAGCTTCGGGTCCCAATCCTACGAGCAGTACTTC. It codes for CASSFGSQSYEQYF.

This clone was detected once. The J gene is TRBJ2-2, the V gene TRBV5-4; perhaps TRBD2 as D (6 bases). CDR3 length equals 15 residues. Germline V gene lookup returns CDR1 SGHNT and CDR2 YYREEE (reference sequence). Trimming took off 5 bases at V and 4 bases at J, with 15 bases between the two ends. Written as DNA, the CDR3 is TGTGCCAGCAGTCCCGACGGGGGAGGCACCGGGGAGCTGTTTTTT. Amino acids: CASSPDGGGTGELFF.

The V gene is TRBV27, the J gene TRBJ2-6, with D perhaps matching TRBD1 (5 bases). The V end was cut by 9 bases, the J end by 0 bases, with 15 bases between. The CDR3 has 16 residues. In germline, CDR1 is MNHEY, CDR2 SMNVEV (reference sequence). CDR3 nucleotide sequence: TGTGCCAGTCGGCTTGCAGGGTCCTCTGGGGCCAACGTCCTGACTTTC. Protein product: CASRLAGSSGANVLTF.

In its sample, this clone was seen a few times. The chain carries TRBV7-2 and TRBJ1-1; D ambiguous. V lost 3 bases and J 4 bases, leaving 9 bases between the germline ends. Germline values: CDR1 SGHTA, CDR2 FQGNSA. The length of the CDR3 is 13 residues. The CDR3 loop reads CASSFSTSTEAFF. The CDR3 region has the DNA TGTGCCAGCAGCTTTTCAACGAGCACTGAAGCTTTCTTT.

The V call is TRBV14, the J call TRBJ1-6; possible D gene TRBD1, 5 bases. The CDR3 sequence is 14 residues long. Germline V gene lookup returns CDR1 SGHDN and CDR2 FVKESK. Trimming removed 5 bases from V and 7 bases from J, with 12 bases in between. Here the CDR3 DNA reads TGTGCCAGCAGCGAGGGACTGACGAATTCACCCCTCCACTTT. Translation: CASSEGLTNSPLHF.

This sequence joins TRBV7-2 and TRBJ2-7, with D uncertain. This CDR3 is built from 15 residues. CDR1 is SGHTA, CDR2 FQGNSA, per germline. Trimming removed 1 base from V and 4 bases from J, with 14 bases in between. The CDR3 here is CASSLVASGPYEQYF. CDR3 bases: TGTGCCAGCAGCTTAGTGGCCTCAGGCCCATACGAGCAGTACTTC. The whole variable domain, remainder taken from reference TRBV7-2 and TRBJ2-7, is GAGVSQSPSNKVTEKGKDVELRCDPISGHTALYWYRQSLGQGLEFLIYFQGNSAPDKSGLPSDRFSAERTGGSVSTLTIQRTQQEDSAVYLCASSLVASGPYEQYFGPGTRLTVT.

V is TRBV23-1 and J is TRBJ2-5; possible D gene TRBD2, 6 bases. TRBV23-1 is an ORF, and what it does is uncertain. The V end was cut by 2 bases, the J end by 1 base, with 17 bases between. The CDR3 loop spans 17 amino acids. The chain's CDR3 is CASSQPPRERVQETQYF. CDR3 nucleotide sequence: TGCGCCAGCAGTCAACCCCCCCGGGAGAGGGTCCAAGAGACCCAGTACTTC.

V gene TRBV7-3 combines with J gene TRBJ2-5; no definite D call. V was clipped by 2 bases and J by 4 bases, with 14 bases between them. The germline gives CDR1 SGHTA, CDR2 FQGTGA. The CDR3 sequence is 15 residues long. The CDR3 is CASSLRPTNLETQYF. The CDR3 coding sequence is TGTGCCAGCAGCTTACGCCCGACAAATTTAGAGACCCAGTACTTC.

The CDR3 here is CASSFGGGGVLITEAFF. CDR3 nucleotide sequence: TGTGCCAGCAGCTTCGGCGGGGGTGGGGTCTTGATCACTGAAGCTTTCTTT. The chain recombines TRBV5-4 with TRBJ1-1; tentative D call: TRBD1 (5 bases). The CDR3 covers 17 residues. Germline values: CDR1 SGHNT, CDR2 YYREEE (reference sequence). Trimming shortened V by 2 bases and J by 4 bases, and 21 bases separated the two germline ends.

CDR3 coding DNA: TGTGCCAGCAGACTGACAGGGATTGAGACCCAGTACTTC. Its protein is CASRLTGIETQYF. The V and J genes are TRBV6-5 and TRBJ2-5; 7 nucleotides line up with TRBD1. Germline V gives CDR1 MNHEY, CDR2 SVGAGI. The J segment lost 5 bases and the V segment lost 6 bases, leaving 6 bases of the junction unmatched. The CDR3 totals 13 residues.

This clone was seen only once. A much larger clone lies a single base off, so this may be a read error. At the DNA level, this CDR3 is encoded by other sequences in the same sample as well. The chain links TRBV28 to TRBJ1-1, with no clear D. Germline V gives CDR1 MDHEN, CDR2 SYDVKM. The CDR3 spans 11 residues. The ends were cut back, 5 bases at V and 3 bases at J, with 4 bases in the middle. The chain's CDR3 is CASSRDTEAFF. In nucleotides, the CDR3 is TGTGCCAGCAGTCGAGACACTGAAGCTTTCTTT.

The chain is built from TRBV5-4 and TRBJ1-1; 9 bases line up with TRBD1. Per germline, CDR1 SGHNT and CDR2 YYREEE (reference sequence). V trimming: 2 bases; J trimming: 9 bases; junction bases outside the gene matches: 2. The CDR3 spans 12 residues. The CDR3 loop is CASSFGQGQAFF. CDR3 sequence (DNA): TGTGCCAGCAGCTTCGGACAGGGGCAAGCTTTCTTT.

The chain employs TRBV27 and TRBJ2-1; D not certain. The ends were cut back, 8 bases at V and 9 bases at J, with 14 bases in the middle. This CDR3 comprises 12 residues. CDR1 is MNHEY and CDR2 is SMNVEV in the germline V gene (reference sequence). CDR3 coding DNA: TGTGCCAGCTTCGCCGTCGGAAGTGAGCAGTTCTTC. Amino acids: CASFAVGSEQFF.

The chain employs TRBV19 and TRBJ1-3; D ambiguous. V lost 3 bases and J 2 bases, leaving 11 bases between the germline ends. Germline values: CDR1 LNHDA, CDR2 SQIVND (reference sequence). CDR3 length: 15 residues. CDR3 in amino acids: CASSILGAAGNTIYF. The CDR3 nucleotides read TGTGCCAGTAGTATTCTGGGAGCAGCTGGAAACACCATATATTTT.